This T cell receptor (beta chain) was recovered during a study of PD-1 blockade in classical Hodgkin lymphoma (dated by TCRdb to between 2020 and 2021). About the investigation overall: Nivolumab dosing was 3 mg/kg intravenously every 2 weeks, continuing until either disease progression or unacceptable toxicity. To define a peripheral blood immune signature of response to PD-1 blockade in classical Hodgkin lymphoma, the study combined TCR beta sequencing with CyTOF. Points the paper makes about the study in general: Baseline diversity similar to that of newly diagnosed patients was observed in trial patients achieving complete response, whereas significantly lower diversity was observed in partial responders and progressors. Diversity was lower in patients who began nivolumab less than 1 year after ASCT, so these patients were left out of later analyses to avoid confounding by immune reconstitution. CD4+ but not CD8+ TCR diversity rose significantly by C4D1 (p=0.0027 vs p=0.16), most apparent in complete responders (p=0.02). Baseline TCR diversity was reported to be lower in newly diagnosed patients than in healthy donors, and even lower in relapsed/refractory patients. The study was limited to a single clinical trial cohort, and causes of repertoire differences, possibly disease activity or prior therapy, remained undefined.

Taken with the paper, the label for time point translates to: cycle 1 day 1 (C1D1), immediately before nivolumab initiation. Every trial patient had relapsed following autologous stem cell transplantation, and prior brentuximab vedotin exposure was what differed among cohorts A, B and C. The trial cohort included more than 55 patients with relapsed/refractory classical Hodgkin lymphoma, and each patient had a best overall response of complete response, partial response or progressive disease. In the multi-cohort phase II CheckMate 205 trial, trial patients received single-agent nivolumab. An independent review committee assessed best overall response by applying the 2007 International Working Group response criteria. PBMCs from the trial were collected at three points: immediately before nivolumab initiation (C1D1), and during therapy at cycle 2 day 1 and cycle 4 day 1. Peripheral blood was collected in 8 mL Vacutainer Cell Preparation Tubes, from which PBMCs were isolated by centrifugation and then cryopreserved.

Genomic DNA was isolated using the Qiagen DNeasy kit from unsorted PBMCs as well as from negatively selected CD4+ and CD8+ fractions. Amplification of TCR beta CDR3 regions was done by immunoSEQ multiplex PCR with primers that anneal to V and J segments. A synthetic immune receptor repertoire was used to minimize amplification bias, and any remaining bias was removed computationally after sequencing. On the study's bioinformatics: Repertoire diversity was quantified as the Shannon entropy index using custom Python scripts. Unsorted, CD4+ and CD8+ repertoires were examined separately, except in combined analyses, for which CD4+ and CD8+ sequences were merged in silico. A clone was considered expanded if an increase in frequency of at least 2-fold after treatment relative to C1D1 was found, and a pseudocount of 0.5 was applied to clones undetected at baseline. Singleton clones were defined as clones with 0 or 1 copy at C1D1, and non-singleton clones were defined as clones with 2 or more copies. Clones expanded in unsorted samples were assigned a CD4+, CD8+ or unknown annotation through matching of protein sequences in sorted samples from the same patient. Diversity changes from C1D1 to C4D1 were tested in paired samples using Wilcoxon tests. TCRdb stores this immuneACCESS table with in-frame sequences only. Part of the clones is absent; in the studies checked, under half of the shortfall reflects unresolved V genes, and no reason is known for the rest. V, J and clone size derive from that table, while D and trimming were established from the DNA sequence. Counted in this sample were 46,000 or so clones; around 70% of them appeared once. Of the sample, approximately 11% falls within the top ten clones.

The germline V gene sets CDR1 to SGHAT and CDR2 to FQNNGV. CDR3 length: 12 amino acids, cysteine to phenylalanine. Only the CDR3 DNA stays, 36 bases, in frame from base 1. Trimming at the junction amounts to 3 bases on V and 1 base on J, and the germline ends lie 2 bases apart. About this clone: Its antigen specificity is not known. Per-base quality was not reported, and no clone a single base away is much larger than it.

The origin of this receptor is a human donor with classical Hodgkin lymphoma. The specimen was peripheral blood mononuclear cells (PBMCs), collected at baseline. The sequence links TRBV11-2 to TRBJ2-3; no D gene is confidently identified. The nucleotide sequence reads TGTGCCAGCAGCTTTGGCACAGATACGCAGTATTTT. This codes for CASSFGTDTQYF.